Shown below are 28 T cell receptor beta chains from a single sample sequenced in a study of blood T cell repertoires in COVID-19. Repertoires were generated with immunoSEQ multiplex PCR, while TCRdb's copy carries only in-frame clones and drops some. The sample has around 80,000 clones; 70% to 75% are singletons. Sequenced: peripheral blood. The receptors stem from a man aged 50 or older with active or convalescent COVID-19.

The chain joins TRBV7-8 to TRBJ1-1; D gene unclear. Germline CDR1 reads SGHVS; CDR2 reads FQNEAQ. The CDR3 runs 14 residues. V was clipped by 5 bases and J by 1 base, with 11 bases between them. CDR3 nucleotide sequence: TGTGCCAGCAGCCCGGGGTGGTCGAACACTGAAGCTTTCTTT. Its protein is CASSPGWSNTEAFF.

This sequence joins TRBV7-3 and TRBJ2-1, with TRBD2 matching 12 bases. The ends lost 3 bases at V and 10 bases at J; junction bases unmatched: 7. Looked up from germline, CDR1 is SGHTA and CDR2 is FQGTGA. The CDR3 spans 15 residues. CDR3 amino acids: CASSFGLAGGQEQFF. The CDR3 bases are TGTGCCAGCAGCTTCGGCCTAGCGGGGGGGCAGGAGCAGTTCTTC.

This clone was seen a handful of times. The chain couples TRBV5-1 to TRBJ1-1, with 8 bases aligning to TRBD1. J was trimmed by 3 bases and V by 0 bases; bases with no gene match: 7. CDR1 and CDR2 from the germline V gene are SGHRS and YFSETQ. CDR3 length: 16 amino acids. CDR3: CASSLGQGIEDTEAFF. CDR3 DNA sequence: TGCGCCAGCAGCTTGGGACAGGGGATTGAGGACACTGAAGCTTTCTTT.

The chain joins TRBV27 to TRBJ2-7, with D possibly TRBD2 on 7 matching bases. The CDR3 totals 16 residues. Trimming removed 5 bases from V and 3 bases from J, with 20 bases in between. Germline V lookup: CDR1 MNHEY, CDR2 SMNVEV (reference sequence). This CDR3 is CASSAGSGRGFYEQYF. For the CDR3, the DNA is TGTGCCAGCAGTGCAGGGTCTGGGAGGGGGTTCTACGAGCAGTACTTC.

The genes are TRBV10-2 and TRBJ1-3, with TRBD1 as a possible D gene (5 bases). The CDR3 runs 14 residues. Germline CDR1 WSHSY, CDR2 SAAADI. Trimming pared 2 bases from V and 1 base from J, leaving 6 bases between. CDR3 in DNA: TGCGCCAGCAGTGAGCAGGGATCTGGAAACACCATATATTTT. This encodes CASSEQGSGNTIYF.

This clone was recorded only once. The chain carries TRBV5-1 and TRBJ1-5; the match to TRBD1 covers 9 bases. In germline, CDR1 is SGHRS, CDR2 YFSETQ. With V trimmed by 0 bases and J by 6 bases, 7 bases remained unmatched. The CDR3 length is 16 residues. CDR3 residues: CASSLGPGTGIQPQHF. CDR3 nucleotide sequence: TGCGCCAGCAGCTTGGGACCAGGGACAGGGATTCAGCCCCAGCATTTT.

This clone has only a few counts. J is TRBJ1-1 and V is TRBV7-9, with TRBD1 as a possible D gene (5 bases). Germline CDR1 and CDR2: SEHNR and FQNEAQ (reference sequence). The V and J ends lost 1 base and 0 bases respectively, with 12 bases between them. The CDR3 has 16 residues. Here the CDR3 DNA reads TGTGCCAGCAGCTTAGGGGCAGGGTCCATGAACACTGAAGCTTTCTTT. Residues: CASSLGAGSMNTEAFF.

This clone was seen only once. This chain links TRBV6-4 with TRBJ2-3, with TRBD2 matching 10 bases. The CDR3 runs to 14 residues. In germline, CDR1 is MRHNA, CDR2 SNTAGT. Losses at the gene ends were 3 bases for V and 4 bases for J; bases not matched to a gene: 1. CDR3 DNA sequence: TGTGCCAGCAGTGAAGGACTAGCGGCAGATACGCAGTATTTT. Protein sequence: CASSEGLAADTQYF.

The genes are TRBV5-1 and TRBJ1-5; D perhaps matches TRBD1 (5 bases). The V end was cut by 4 bases, the J end by 0 bases, with 11 bases between. The CDR3 is 15 residues long. Germline-derived CDR1 and CDR2 are SGHRS and YFSETQ. The CDR3 sequence is CASSPTGYSNQPQHF. The CDR3 DNA reads TGCGCCAGCAGCCCTACAGGATATAGCAATCAGCCCCAGCATTTT.

The J gene is TRBJ1-5, the V gene TRBV7-6, with D possibly being TRBD1 (6 bases). V lost 6 bases, J lost 3 bases, and 12 bases lay in between. The CDR3 is made up of 14 amino acids. Germline V CDR1 and CDR2: SGHVS, FNYEAQ. The CDR3 DNA sequence: TGTGCCAGCAGTACTGGACAGCCCAATCAGCCCCAGCATTTT. Protein: CASSTGQPNQPQHF.

The DNA for the CDR3 is TGTGCCAGCAGCGCGGGCGACCACTACGAGCAGTACTTC. Translated, it gives CASSAGDHYEQYF. The gene calls are TRBV7-3 and TRBJ2-7, with D possibly being TRBD2 (5 bases). Germline V gene sequence: CDR1 SGHTA, CDR2 FQGTGA. The CDR3 extends over 13 amino acids. Trimming took 5 bases from V and 3 from J, leaving 11 bases between them.

The gene calls are TRBV7-3 and TRBJ2-2, with 7 bases lining up with TRBD1. CDR1 is SGHTA and CDR2 is FQGTGA in the germline V gene. After removal of 2 bases from V and 1 base from J, the junction contained 4 bases not matched to a gene. This CDR3 region has 16 residues. The CDR3 region is CASSLLWTGNTGELFF. CDR3 bases: TGTGCCAGCAGCTTACTATGGACAGGGAACACCGGGGAGCTGTTTTTT.

V and J are TRBV7-3 and TRBJ2-1; 7 bases are a match to TRBD1. The V and J ends lost 1 base and 8 bases, in that order; junction bases with no gene match: 5. Looked up from germline, CDR1 is SGHTA and CDR2 is FQGTGA. The CDR3 loop spans 14 amino acids. CDR3 in DNA: TGTGCCAGCAGCTTAAATACAGGGGACGATGAGCAGTTCTTC. This codes for CASSLNTGDDEQFF.

V is TRBV4-1 and J is TRBJ1-5, with TRBD1 identical over 7 bases. Germline CDR1 reads MGHRA; CDR2 reads YSYEKL. V lost 4 bases, J lost 6 bases, and 6 bases stayed unmatched. The CDR3 has 14 residues. The CDR3 region has the DNA TGCGCCAGCAGCCTCCAGGGGGATCGTCAGCCCCAGCATTTT. Translation gives CASSLQGDRQPQHF.

This clone was seen once. V usage is TRBV10-2 and J usage is TRBJ1-4; weak D call: TRBD1 (5 bases). The CDR3 sequence is 13 residues long. Trimming cost V 6 bases and J 8 bases, with 13 bases left between them. Germline lookup yields CDR1 WSHSY and CDR2 SAAADI. This chain's CDR3 is CASSDGGREKLFF. In DNA form, the CDR3 reads TGCGCCAGCAGCGACGGGGGGAGAGAAAAACTGTTTTTT.

The rearrangement links TRBV5-8 to TRBJ2-3; possible D gene TRBD1, 7 bases. V was trimmed by 4 bases and J by 2 bases, leaving 11 bases between them. The CDR3 has 14 residues. Germline V gives CDR1 SGHTS, CDR2 YDEGEE. The CDR3 DNA is TGTGCCAGCAGCCGGGGGACAGCCACAGATACGCAGTATTTT. Encoded protein: CASSRGTATDTQYF.

The chain joins TRBV5-1 to TRBJ1-5; perhaps TRBD1 as D (6 bases). Germline V gene lookup returns CDR1 SGHRS and CDR2 YFSETQ. This CDR3 is 16 amino acids long. V lost 0 bases, J lost 0 bases, and 10 bases lay in between. CDR3 DNA: TGCGCCAGCAGCTTGGGGGAGGGACATAGCAATCAGCCCCAGCATTTT. This codes for CASSLGEGHSNQPQHF.

The rearrangement joins TRBV18 to TRBJ1-3, with D hard to call. V gave up 2 bases and J gave up 0 bases, with 11 bases separating them. CDR1 and CDR2 from the germline V gene are KGHSH and LQKENI. The CDR3 contains 16 residues. In DNA form, the CDR3 reads TGTGCCAGCTCACCAGCCCGAGATTTCTCTGGAAACACCATATATTTT. This translates into CASSPARDFSGNTIYF.

The V gene is TRBV3-1 (or the pseudogene TRBV3-2), the J gene TRBJ1-1; perhaps TRBD1 as D (5 bases). Germline loops: CDR1 LGHDT, CDR2 YNNKEL (reference sequence). There are 13 residues in the CDR3. Between the trimmed V and J ends, which lost 4 bases and 7 bases, there was a span of 13 bases. DNA for the CDR3: TGTGCCAGCAGCCCCGGGTTCGGGGGTGAAGCTTTCTTT. Residues: CASSPGFGGEAFF.

The rearrangement joins TRBV19 to TRBJ2-7; the match to TRBD2 covers 15 bases. With V trimmed by 5 bases and J by 0 bases, 8 bases remained unmatched. Germline values: CDR1 LNHDA, CDR2 SQIVND (reference sequence). CDR3 length equals 18 residues. The CDR3 loop reads CASSPGLAGGGFSYEQYF. The CDR3 nucleotides read TGTGCCAGTAGTCCGGGACTAGCGGGGGGAGGCTTCTCCTACGAGCAGTACTTC.

The rearrangement links TRBV13 to TRBJ2-7, with TRBD2 matching over 12 bases. V lost 4 bases and J lost 3; bases outside the gene matches: 7. Germline V gives CDR1 PRHDT, CDR2 FYEKMQ (reference sequence). The CDR3 contains 16 residues. CDR3 nucleotide sequence: TGTGCCAGCAGCTCGACTAGCGGGGGCGAGTACTACGAGCAGTACTTC. Residues: CASSSTSGGEYYEQYF.

The chain uses TRBV6-2 or TRBV6-3 and TRBJ1-2, with TRBD1 as a possible D gene (6 bases). Trimming removed 2 bases at V and 7 bases at J, with 26 bases between. Germline values: CDR1 MNHEY, CDR2 SVGEGT. The CDR3 length is 18 residues. The DNA of the CDR3 is TGTGCCAGCAGTTACCGACCCGGCCGAACACAGGGCACAGGTGGCTACACCTTC. Translation gives CASSYRPGRTQGTGGYTF.

The rearrangement uses TRBV3-1 (or the pseudogene TRBV3-2) and TRBJ2-3; 9 bases are a match to TRBD2. Germline CDR1 reads LGHDT; CDR2 reads YNNKEL (reference sequence). The CDR3 is 18 residues long. V was clipped by 5 bases and J by 0 bases; unmatched bases: 12. The CDR3, as DNA: TGTGCCAGCAGCATGGGGGGGACTAGCCTCCCTAGCACAGATACGCAGTATTTT. Protein sequence: CASSMGGTSLPSTDTQYF.

The CDR3 loop reads CASSSALGQNSPLHF. CDR3 nucleotides: TGTGCCAGCAGCTCCGCCCTGGGACAAAATTCACCCCTCCACTTT. The chain recombines TRBV9 with TRBJ1-6, with TRBD1 as a possible D gene (6 bases). The germline V gene encodes CDR1 SGDLS and CDR2 YYNGEE. This CDR3 has 15 amino acids. The V gene lost 4 bases and the J gene lost 7 bases, with 15 bases spanning the gap.

This sequence joins TRBV6-5 and TRBJ2-3, with 9 bases identical to TRBD2. The junction had 8 bases not matched to a gene; V was cut back by 2 bases and J by 5 bases. Germline loops: CDR1 MNHEY, CDR2 SVGAGI. This CDR3 comprises 16 residues. CDR3 bases: TGTGCCAGCAGTTACGGCGCGGGGGGGCCAGGAGATACGCAGTATTTT. Its translation is CASSYGAGGPGDTQYF.

The chain carries TRBV14 and TRBJ1-1, with D unclear. CDR3 length equals 14 residues. The V end lost 4 bases, the J end lost 1 base, and 10 bases lay between the germline ends. Germline V gene sequence: CDR1 SGHDN, CDR2 FVKESK. This CDR3 is CASSPTTWNTEAFF. The CDR3, as DNA: TGTGCCAGCAGCCCGACTACATGGAACACTGAAGCTTTCTTT.

DNA of the CDR3: TGTGCCAGCCGGGACTACGGGGCCCAGTACTTC. This sequence encodes CASRDYGAQYF. The chain carries TRBV12-3 or TRBV12-4 and TRBJ2-5; 7 bases are shared with TRBD2. The ends lost 8 bases at V and 9 bases at J; junction bases unmatched: 6. The CDR3 has 11 amino acids.

This clone was recorded a few times. J is TRBJ2-4 and V is TRBV19; D might be TRBD1 (6 bases). This CDR3 comprises 15 residues. Between the trimmed V and J ends, which lost 7 bases and 0 bases, there was a span of 13 bases. Germline-derived CDR1 and CDR2 are LNHDA and SQIVND (reference sequence). CDR3 amino acids: CASNGQGGAKNIQYF. The CDR3 DNA reads as TGTGCCAGTAATGGACAAGGGGGAGCCAAAAACATTCAGTACTTC.